This T cell receptor (beta chain) was profiled in a study of blood T cell repertoires in COVID-19. The CDR3 is 15 amino acids. V lost 0 bases and J 4 bases, leaving 10 bases between the germline ends. Germline CDR1 LGHNA, CDR2 YNFKEQ. Some clones are missing from TCRdb's copy, which holds only in-frame ones; the method was immunoSEQ multiplex PCR. The sample lists approximately 280,000 clones; 70% to 90% were seen once. Sample: peripheral blood. J is TRBJ2-1 and V is TRBV4-2; D may be TRBD2 (6 bases). This receptor was obtained from a man between 45 and 60 years old with active or convalescent COVID-19. DNA of the CDR3: TGTGCCAGCAGCCAAGATCTTCGGGGGTACAATGAGCAGTTCTTC. This sequence encodes CASSQDLRGYNEQFF.